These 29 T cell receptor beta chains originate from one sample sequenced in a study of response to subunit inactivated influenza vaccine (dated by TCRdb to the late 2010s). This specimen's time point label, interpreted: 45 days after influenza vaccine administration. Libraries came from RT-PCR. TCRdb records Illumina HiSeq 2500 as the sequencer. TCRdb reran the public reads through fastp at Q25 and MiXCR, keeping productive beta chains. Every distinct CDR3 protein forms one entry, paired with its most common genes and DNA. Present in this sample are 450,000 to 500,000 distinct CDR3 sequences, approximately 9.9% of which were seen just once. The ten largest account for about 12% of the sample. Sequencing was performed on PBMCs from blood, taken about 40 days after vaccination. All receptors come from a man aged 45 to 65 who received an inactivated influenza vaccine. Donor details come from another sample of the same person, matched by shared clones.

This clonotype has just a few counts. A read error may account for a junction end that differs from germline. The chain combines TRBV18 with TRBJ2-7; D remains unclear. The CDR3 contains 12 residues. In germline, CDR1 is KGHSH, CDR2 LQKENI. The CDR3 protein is CASSPPAEPASF. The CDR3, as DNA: TGTGCCAGCTCACCACCGGCGGAGCCCGCTTCTTTC.

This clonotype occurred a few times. Here the CDR3 reads CASSQDRGPFYEQYF. CDR3 DNA: TGTGCCAGCAGCCAGGACAGGGGCCCCTTCTACGAGCAGTACTTC. The chain uses TRBV7-2 and TRBJ2-7; 9 bases match TRBD1. With 5 bases clipped from V and 3 bases from J, the junction kept 8 bases outside the gene matches. Germline V CDR1 and CDR2: SGHTA, FQGNSA. The CDR3 totals 15 residues.

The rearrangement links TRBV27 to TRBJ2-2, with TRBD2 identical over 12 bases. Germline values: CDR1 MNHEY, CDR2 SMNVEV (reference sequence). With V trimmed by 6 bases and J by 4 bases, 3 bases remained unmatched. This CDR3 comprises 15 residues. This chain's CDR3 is CASRTSGGPTGELFF. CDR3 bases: TGTGCCAGCAGAACTAGCGGGGGGCCCACCGGGGAGCTGTTTTTT.

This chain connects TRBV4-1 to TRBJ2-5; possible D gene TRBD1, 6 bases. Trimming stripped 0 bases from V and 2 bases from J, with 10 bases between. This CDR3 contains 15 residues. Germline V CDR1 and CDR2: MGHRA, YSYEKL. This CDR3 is CASSQEGRGQETQYF. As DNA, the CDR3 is TGCGCCAGCAGCCAAGAAGGCAGGGGACAAGAGACCCAGTACTTC.

CDR3: CSAEPYLAGGVDTQYF. DNA for the CDR3: TGCAGTGCGGAACCTTACCTAGCGGGAGGGGTAGATACGCAGTATTTT. The chain recombines TRBV20-1 with TRBJ2-3; TRBD2 matches 12 bases. The V gene end was trimmed by 6 bases and the J gene end by 5 bases; junction bases not matched to a gene: 12. The germline V gene encodes CDR1 DFQATT and CDR2 SNEGSKA (reference sequence). There are 16 residues in the CDR3.

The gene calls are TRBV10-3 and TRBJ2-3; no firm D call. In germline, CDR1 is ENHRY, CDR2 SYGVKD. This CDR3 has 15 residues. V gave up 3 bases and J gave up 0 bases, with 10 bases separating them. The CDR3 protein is CAISDRTGSTDTQYF. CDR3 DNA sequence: TGTGCCATCAGTGATCGGACCGGCAGCACAGATACGCAGTATTTT.

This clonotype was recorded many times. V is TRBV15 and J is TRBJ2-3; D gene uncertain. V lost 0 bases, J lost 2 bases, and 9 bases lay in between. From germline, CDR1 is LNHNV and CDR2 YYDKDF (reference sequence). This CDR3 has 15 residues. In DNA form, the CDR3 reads TGTGCCACCAGCAGAGATCCGACGGCCACAGATACGCAGTATTTT. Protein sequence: CATSRDPTATDTQYF. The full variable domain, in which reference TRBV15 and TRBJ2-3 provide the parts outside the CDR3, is DAMVIQNPRYQVTQFGKPVTLSCSQTLNHNVMYWYQQKSSQAPKLLFHYYDKDFNNEADTPDNFQSRRPNTSFCFLDIRSPGLGDTAMYLCATSRDPTATDTQYFGPGTRLTVL.

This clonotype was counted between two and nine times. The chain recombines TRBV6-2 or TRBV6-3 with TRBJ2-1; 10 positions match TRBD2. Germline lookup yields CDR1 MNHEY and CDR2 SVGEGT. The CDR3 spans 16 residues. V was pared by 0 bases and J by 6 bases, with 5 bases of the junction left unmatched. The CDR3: CASSYSERGGLNEQFF. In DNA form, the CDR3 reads TGTGCCAGCAGTTACTCGGAGCGGGGGGGCCTCAATGAGCAGTTCTTC.

As DNA, the CDR3 is TGCGCCAGCAGCCAAGATCGAACGTACGGGGGTAGGTACGAGCAGTACTTC. Amino acid sequence: CASSQDRTYGGRYEQYF. The chain combines TRBV4-3 with TRBJ2-7, with D possibly matching TRBD2 (6 bases). Germline-derived CDR1 and CDR2 are LGHNA and YSLEER. The germline V and J ends were trimmed by 0 bases and 4 bases, with 19 bases remaining between them. The CDR3 runs 17 residues.

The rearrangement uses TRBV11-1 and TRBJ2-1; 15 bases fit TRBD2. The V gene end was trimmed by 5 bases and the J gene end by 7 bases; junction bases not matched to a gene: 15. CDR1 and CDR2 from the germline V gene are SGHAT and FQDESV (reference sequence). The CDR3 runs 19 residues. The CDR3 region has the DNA TGTGCCAGCAGCCCGTTCCGGACTAGCGGGAGGGCCTCTGGGAATGAGCAGTTCTTC. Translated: CASSPFRTSGRASGNEQFF.

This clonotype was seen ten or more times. This CDR3 is CASSLALWAGGYTF. Here the CDR3 DNA reads TGTGCCAGCAGTTTAGCGCTATGGGCAGGGGGCTACACCTTC. The chain combines TRBV12-3 or TRBV12-4 with TRBJ1-2; D is possibly TRBD1 (5 bases). The CDR3 length is 14 residues. Deletions cut 0 bases from V and 8 bases from J, with 13 bases between.

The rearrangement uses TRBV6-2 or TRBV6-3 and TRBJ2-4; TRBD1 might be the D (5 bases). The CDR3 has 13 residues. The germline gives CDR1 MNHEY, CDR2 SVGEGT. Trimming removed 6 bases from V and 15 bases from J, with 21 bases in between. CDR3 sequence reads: CASRTDSYAPSYF. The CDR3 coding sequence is TGTGCCAGCAGGACCGACAGCTATGCCCCTTCGTACTTC.

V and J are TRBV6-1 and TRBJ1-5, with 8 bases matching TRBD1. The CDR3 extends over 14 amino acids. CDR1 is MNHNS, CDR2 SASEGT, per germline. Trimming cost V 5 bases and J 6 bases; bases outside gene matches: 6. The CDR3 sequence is CASSMSGGVQPQHF. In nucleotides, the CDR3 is TGTGCCAGCAGTATGTCAGGGGGCGTTCAGCCCCAGCATTTT.

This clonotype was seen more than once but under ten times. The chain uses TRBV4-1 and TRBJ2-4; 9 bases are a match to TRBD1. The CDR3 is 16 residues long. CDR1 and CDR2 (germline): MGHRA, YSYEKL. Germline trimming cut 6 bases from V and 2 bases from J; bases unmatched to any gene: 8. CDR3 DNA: TGCGCCAGCAGTCCGGGACAGGGAACTACCAAAAACATTCAGTACTTC. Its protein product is CASSPGQGTTKNIQYF.

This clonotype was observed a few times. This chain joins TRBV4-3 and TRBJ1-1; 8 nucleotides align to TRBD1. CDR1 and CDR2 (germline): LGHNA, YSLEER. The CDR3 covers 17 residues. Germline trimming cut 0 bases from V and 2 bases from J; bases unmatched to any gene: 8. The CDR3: CASSQDMAGGLNTEAFF. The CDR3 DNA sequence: TGCGCCAGCAGCCAAGATATGGCAGGGGGCTTAAACACTGAAGCTTTCTTT.

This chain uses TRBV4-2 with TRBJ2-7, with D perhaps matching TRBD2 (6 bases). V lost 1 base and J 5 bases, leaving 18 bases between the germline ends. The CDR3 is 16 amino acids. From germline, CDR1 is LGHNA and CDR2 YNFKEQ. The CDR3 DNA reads TGTGCCAGCAGCCAAGGGGTTGGCGGGATGTTTGACGAGCAGTACTTC. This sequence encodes CASSQGVGGMFDEQYF.

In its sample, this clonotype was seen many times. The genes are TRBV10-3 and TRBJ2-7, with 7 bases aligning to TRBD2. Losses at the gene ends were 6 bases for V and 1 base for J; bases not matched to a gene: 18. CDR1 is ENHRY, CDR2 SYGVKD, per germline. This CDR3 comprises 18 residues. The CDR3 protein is CAISSLQSGERLSYEQYF. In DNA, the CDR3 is TGTGCCATCAGCAGCCTGCAAAGCGGGGAAAGACTTTCCTACGAGCAGTACTTC.

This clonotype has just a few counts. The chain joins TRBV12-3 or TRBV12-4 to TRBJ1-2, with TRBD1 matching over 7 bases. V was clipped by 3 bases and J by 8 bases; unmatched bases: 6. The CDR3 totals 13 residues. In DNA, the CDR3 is TGTGCCAGCAGTTTGGGACAGCCTATGGGCTACACCTTC. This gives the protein CASSLGQPMGYTF.

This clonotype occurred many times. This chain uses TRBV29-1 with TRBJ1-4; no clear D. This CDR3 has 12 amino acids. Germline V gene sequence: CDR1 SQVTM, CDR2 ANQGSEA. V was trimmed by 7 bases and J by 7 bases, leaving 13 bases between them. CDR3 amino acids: CSAKLPGEKLFF. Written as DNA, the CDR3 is TGCAGCGCGAAATTACCGGGTGAAAAACTGTTTTTT.

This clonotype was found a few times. CDR3 sequence: CSVAQGSEQYF. The CDR3 bases are TGCAGCGTCGCCCAGGGGAGCGAGCAGTACTTC. The rearrangement links TRBV29-1 to TRBJ2-7, with D perhaps TRBD1 (6 bases). Trimming left V 6 bases short and J 6 bases short, with 12 bases between. Per germline, CDR1 SQVTM and CDR2 ANQGSEA. The CDR3 has 11 residues.

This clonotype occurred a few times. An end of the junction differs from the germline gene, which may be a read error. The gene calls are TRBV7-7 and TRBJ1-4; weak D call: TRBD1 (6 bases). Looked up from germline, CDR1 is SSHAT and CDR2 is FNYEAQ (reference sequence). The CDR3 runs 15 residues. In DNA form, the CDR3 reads TGTGCTAGCAGCTTAGCGCAGGGGCCTAATGAAAAACTGTTTTTT. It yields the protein CASSLAQGPNEKLFF.

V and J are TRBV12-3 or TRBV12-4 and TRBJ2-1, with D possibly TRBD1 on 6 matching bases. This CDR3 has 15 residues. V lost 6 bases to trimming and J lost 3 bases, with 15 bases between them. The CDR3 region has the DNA TGTGCCAGCAGCTACCAGGGGCTTATCTACAATGAGCAGTTCTTC. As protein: CASSYQGLIYNEQFF.

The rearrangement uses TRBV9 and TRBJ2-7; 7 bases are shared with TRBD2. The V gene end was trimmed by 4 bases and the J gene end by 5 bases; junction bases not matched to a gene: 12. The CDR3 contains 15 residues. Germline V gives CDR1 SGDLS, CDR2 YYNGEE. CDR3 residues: CASSSHSSGLDEQYF. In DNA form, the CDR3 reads TGTGCCAGCAGCAGTCACTCTAGCGGCCTCGACGAGCAGTACTTC.

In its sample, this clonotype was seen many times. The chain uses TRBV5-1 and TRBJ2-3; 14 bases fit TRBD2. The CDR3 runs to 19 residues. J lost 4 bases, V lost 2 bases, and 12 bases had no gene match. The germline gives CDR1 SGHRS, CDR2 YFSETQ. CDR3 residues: CASSFLGLAGGRPADTQYF. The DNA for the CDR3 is TGCGCCAGCAGCTTCCTTGGACTAGCGGGAGGCCGGCCGGCAGATACGCAGTATTTT.

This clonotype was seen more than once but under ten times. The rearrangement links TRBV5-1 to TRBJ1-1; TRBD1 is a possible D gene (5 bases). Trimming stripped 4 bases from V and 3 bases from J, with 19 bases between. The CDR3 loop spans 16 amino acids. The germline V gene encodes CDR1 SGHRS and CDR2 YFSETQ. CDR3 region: CASSPPKFGTHTEAFF. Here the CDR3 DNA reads TGCGCCAGCAGCCCCCCCAAGTTTGGGACTCACACTGAAGCTTTCTTT.

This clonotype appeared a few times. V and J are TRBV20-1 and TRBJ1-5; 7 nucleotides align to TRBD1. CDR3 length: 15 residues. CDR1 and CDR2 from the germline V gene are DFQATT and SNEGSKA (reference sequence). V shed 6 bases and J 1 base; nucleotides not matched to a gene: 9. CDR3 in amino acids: CSAPLPGGSNQPQHF. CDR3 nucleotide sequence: TGCAGTGCCCCATTGCCAGGGGGGAGCAATCAGCCCCAGCATTTT.

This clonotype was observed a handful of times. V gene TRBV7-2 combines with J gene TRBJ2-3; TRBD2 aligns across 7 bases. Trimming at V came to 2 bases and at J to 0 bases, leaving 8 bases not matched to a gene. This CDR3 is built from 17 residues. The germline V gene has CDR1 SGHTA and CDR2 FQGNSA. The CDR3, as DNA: TGTGCCAGCAGCTTAAGGGGAGGGGAACCCAGCACAGATACGCAGTATTTT. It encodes CASSLRGGEPSTDTQYF.

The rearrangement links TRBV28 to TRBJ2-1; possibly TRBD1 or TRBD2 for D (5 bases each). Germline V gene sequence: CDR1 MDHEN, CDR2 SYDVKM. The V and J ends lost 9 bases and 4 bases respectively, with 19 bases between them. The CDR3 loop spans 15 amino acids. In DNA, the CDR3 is TGTGCCAGTTACCACCGGGACCAACCTTACAATGAGCAGTTCTTC. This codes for CASYHRDQPYNEQFF.

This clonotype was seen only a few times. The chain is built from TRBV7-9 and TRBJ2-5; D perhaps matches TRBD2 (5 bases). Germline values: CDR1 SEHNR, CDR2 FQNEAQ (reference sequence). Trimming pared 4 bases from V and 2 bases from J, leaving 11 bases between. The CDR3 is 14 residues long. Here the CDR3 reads CASSSVDWQETQYF. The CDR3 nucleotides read TGTGCCAGCAGCTCCGTGGACTGGCAAGAGACCCAGTACTTC. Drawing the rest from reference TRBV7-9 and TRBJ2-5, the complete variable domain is DTGVSQNPRHKITKRGQNVTFRCDPISEHNRLYWYRQTLGQGPEFLTYFQNEAQLEKSRLLSDRFSAERPKGSFSTLEIQRTEQGDSAMYLCASSSVDWQETQYFGPGTRLLVL.